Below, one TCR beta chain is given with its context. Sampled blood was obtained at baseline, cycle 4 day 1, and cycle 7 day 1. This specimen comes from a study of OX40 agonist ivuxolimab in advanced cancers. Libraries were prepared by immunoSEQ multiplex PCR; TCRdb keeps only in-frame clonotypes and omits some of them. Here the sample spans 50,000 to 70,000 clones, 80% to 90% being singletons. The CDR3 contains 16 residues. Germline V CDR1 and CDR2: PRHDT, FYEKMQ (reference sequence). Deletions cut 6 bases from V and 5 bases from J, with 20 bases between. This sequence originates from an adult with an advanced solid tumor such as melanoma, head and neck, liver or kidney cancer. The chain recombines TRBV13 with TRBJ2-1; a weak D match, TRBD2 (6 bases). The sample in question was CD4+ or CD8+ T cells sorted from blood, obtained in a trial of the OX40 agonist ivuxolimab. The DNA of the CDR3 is TGTGCCAGCAGTTTGGGAGCGGGCAGGGAGAACAATGAGCAGTTCTTC. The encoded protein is CASSLGAGRENNEQFF.